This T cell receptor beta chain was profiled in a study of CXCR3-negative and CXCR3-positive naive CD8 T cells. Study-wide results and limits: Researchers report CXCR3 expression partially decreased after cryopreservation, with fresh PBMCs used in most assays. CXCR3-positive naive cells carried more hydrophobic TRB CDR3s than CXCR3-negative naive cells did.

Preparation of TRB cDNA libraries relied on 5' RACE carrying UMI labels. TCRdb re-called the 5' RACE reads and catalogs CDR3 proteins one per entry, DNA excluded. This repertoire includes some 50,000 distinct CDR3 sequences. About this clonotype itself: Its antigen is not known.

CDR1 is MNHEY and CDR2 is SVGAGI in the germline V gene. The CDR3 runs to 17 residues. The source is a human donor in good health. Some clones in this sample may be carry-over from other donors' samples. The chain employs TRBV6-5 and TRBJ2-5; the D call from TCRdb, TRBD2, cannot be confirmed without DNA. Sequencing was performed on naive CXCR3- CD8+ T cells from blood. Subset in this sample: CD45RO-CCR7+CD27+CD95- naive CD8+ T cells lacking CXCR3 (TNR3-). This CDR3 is CATSGPGLAGGLETQYF.